Each of the 12 T cell receptor beta chains below was sequenced from the same sample in a study of T cell responses to AZD1222 COVID-19 vaccine. The assay was immunoSEQ multiplex PCR, and TCRdb's table has in-frame clones only and misses some. Of around 140,000 clones in the sample, just over 90% are singletons; the top ten hold roughly 7.2%. Here the sequenced sample was peripheral blood, taken on day 0 of AZD1222 vaccination. Source of these receptors: an adult in good health.

The rearrangement uses TRBV7-9 and TRBJ1-5; TRBD1 might be the D (5 bases). Germline V gene lookup returns CDR1 SEHNR and CDR2 FQNEAQ (reference sequence). The CDR3 is 15 amino acids. Trimming cost V 1 base and J 3 bases, with 10 bases left between them. The CDR3: CASSLGPGFNQPQHF. For the CDR3, the DNA is TGTGCCAGCAGCTTAGGGCCAGGGTTCAATCAGCCCCAGCATTTT.

The gene calls are TRBV4-2 and TRBJ2-5, with D perhaps matching TRBD2 (6 bases). CDR3 length: 15 residues. The germline V gene has CDR1 LGHNA and CDR2 YNFKEQ. Trimming left V 3 bases short and J 1 base short, with 12 bases between. CDR3 DNA: TGTGCCAGCAGCCAGACTCCGGGACTCCAAGAGACCCAGTACTTC. As protein: CASSQTPGLQETQYF.

The CDR3 DNA sequence: TGTGCCAGTAGTGCGGGACAGAAGAATTCACCCCTCCACTTT. Protein: CASSAGQKNSPLHF. V and J are TRBV19 and TRBJ1-6; TRBD1 matches 7 bases. CDR1 and CDR2 (germline): LNHDA, SQIVND (reference sequence). The CDR3 covers 14 residues. The trim removed 5 bases at V and 7 bases at J, leaving 5 bases unmatched.

The chain couples TRBV18 to TRBJ1-5, with D tentatively TRBD1 (6 bases). The CDR3 covers 17 residues. Trimming left V 0 bases short and J 3 bases short, with 15 bases between. The germline gives CDR1 KGHSH, CDR2 LQKENI. Written as DNA, the CDR3 is TGTGCCAGCTCACCACCGTCCGACAGGTATTACAATCAGCCCCAGCATTTT. Translation gives CASSPPSDRYYNQPQHF.

The V and J genes are TRBV5-4 and TRBJ1-2; D possibly corresponds to TRBD1 (5 bases). This CDR3 spans 14 amino acids. Trimming took 2 bases from V and 3 from J, leaving 11 bases between them. Germline V lookup: CDR1 SGHNT, CDR2 YYREEE (reference sequence). CDR3 coding DNA: TGTGCCAGCAGCTTTGGTGGGGCCTACTATGGCTACACCTTC. Translation gives CASSFGGAYYGYTF.

This chain links TRBV19 with TRBJ2-1; D remains ambiguous. Per the germline V gene, CDR1 is LNHDA and CDR2 is SQIVND (reference sequence). This CDR3 region has 15 residues. Trimming removed 5 bases from V and 2 bases from J, with 13 bases in between. The CDR3 DNA is TGTGCCAGTAGTCTAGTAGGAGTGGCCTACAATGAGCAGTTCTTC. It specifies CASSLVGVAYNEQFF.

V is TRBV7-9 and J is TRBJ1-3; D ambiguous. The CDR3 has 13 residues. Looked up from germline, CDR1 is SEHNR and CDR2 is FQNEAQ (reference sequence). Trimming removed 0 bases at V and 4 bases at J, with 4 bases between. The CDR3 DNA is TGTGCCAGCAGCTTAGCGTGGGGAAACACCATATATTTT. It codes for CASSLAWGNTIYF.

The V call is TRBV4-1, the J call TRBJ2-7; 11 positions match TRBD1. CDR1 and CDR2 from the germline V gene are MGHRA and YSYEKL. The ends lost 2 bases at V and 2 bases at J; junction bases unmatched: 2. This CDR3 region has 15 residues. The CDR3 nucleotides read TGCGCCAGCAGCCAACGGACAGGGGGCACCTACGAGCAGTACTTC. Amino acids: CASSQRTGGTYEQYF.

This chain uses TRBV5-4 with TRBJ1-1, with TRBD1 matching 10 bases. This CDR3 region has 15 residues. Germline trimming cut 4 bases from V and 4 bases from J; bases unmatched to any gene: 7. CDR1 and CDR2 from the germline V gene are SGHNT and YYREEE (reference sequence). The CDR3 loop is CASSPRDRGLTEAFF. The CDR3 coding sequence is TGTGCCAGCAGCCCCCGGGACAGGGGACTCACTGAAGCTTTCTTT. The whole variable domain, remainder taken from reference TRBV5-4 and TRBJ1-1, is ETGVTQSPTHLIKTRGQQVTLRCSSQSGHNTVSWYQQALGQGPQFIFQYYREEENGRGNFPPRFSGLQFPNYSSELNVNALELDDSALYLCASSPRDRGLTEAFFGQGTRLTVV.

This clone showed up just once. The chain uses TRBV12-3 or TRBV12-4 and TRBJ1-1; D uncertain. Between the trimmed V and J ends, which lost 2 bases and 8 bases, there was a span of 9 bases. This CDR3 region has 12 residues. In DNA, the CDR3 is TGTGCCAGCAGTTTAATGGTCTCCGAAGCTTTCTTT. Protein product: CASSLMVSEAFF.

This rearrangement joins TRBV7-8 to TRBJ1-6; tentatively, D is TRBD1 (6 bases). V was clipped by 2 bases and J by 7 bases, with 15 bases between them. Germline V CDR1 and CDR2: SGHVS, FQNEAQ. The CDR3 has 16 residues. The CDR3 bases are TGTGCCAGCAGCTTAACGGGATCGGGGGGCAATTCACCCCTCCACTTT. Translation gives CASSLTGSGGNSPLHF.

The V call is TRBV11-2, the J call TRBJ1-1; D is unclear. The V end was cut by 0 bases, the J end by 9 bases, with 11 bases between. Germline V gene sequence: CDR1 SGHAT, CDR2 FQNNGV. The CDR3 covers 13 residues. The chain's CDR3 is CASSLDGRGKAFF. The CDR3, as DNA: TGTGCCAGCAGCTTAGACGGACGTGGAAAAGCTTTCTTT.